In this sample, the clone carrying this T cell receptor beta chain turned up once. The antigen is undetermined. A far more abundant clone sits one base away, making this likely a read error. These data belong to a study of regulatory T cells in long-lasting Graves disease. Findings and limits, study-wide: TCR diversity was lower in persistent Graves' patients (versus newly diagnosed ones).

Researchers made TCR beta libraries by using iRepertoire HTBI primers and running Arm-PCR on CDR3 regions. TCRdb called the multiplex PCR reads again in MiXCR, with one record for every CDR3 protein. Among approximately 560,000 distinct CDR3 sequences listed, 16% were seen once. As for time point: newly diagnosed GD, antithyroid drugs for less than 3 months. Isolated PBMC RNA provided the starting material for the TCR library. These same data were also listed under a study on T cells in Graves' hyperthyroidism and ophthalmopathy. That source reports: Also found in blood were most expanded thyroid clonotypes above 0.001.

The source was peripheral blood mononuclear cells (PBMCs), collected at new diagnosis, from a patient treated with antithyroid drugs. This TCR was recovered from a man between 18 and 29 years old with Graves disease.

CDR3 sequence: CSASMDTFYSYEQFF. CDR3 bases: TGCAGTGCTAGCATGGACACCTTCTACTCCTACGAGCAGTTCTTC. The chain employs TRBV20-1 and TRBJ2-1; a weak D match, TRBD1 (5 bases). The ends were cut back, 3 bases at V and 10 bases at J, with 22 bases in the middle. The CDR3 has 15 residues. Germline V gene lookup returns CDR1 DFQATT and CDR2 SNEGSKA (reference sequence).